Each of the 32 T cell receptor beta chains below was sequenced from the same sample in a study of early T cells in non-severe SARS-CoV-2 infection. MiXCR was run by TCRdb on the 5' RACE reads, yielding one entry per CDR3 protein. The sample records about 77,000 distinct CDR3 sequences, 12% being singletons. The material sequenced was whole blood, taken at baseline. The receptors were sampled from an adult who was a healthcare worker with PCR-confirmed SARS-CoV-2 infection or an uninfected control (not recorded which). The donor label of this sample is uncertain.

This clonotype came up a few times. The chain is built from TRBV2 and TRBJ1-2, with D uncertain. Germline assignment: CDR1 SNHLY and CDR2 FYNNEI. The CDR3 totals 11 residues. Trimming removed 2 bases at V and 13 bases at J, with 11 bases between. As DNA, the CDR3 is TGTGCCAGCAGTGAAACCGGGCGACGCACCTTC. It yields the protein CASSETGRRTF.

The chain couples TRBV28 to TRBJ2-7; D possibly corresponds to TRBD2 (6 bases). Between the trimmed V and J ends, which lost 7 bases and 3 bases, there was a span of 16 bases. Germline V lookup: CDR1 MDHEN, CDR2 SYDVKM. The CDR3 runs to 14 residues. CDR3 protein: CASTPGTLLYEQYF. In nucleotides, the CDR3 is TGTGCCAGCACCCCGGGGACTCTTCTCTACGAGCAGTACTTC.

This clonotype was seen at least ten times. V gene TRBV28 combines with J gene TRBJ2-7; TRBD2 aligns across 13 bases. V shed 6 bases, J shed 0 bases, and the junction held 11 bases outside the gene matches. The CDR3 extends over 18 amino acids. Germline V gene data show CDR1 as MDHEN and CDR2 as SYDVKM. In DNA, the CDR3 is TGTGCCAGCAGCCCCTCACTAGCGGGAGGGCCGACCTCCTACGAGCAGTACTTC. It codes for CASSPSLAGGPTSYEQYF.

V is TRBV13 and J is TRBJ2-7, with 8 bases matching TRBD2. CDR1 PRHDT and CDR2 FYEKMQ come from the germline V gene (reference sequence). V shed 5 bases, J shed 1 base, and the junction held 7 bases outside the gene matches. There are 15 residues in the CDR3. In nucleotides, the CDR3 is TGTGCCAGCAGCCGAAGCGGGAGCGGATCCTACGAGCAGTACTTC. This encodes CASSRSGSGSYEQYF.

This clonotype was seen more than once but under ten times. V and J are TRBV10-1 and TRBJ1-1, with D possibly TRBD1 on 5 matching bases. Per germline, CDR1 WNHNN and CDR2 SYGVQD (reference sequence). Trimming left V 2 bases short and J 9 bases short, with 25 bases between. CDR3 length: 17 residues. CDR3: CASSERPGAGYPAKAFF. CDR3 nucleotides: TGCGCCAGCAGTGAGCGCCCCGGGGCCGGGTACCCCGCGAAAGCTTTCTTT.

This clonotype was recorded many times. The chain combines TRBV6-1 with TRBJ1-5; D ambiguous. The CDR3 length is 13 residues. The V and J ends lost 6 bases and 3 bases respectively, with 9 bases between them. Germline-derived CDR1 and CDR2 are MNHNS and SASEGT. DNA for the CDR3: TGTGCCAGCAGGGAATGGAACAATCAGCCCCAGCATTTT. The encoded protein is CASREWNNQPQHF.

A remark on this clonotype: One end of the junction does not line up with germline, which may come from a read error. This chain uses TRBV5-6 with TRBJ2-1; D is tentatively TRBD1 or TRBD2 (5 bases each). The germline V gene has CDR1 SGHDT and CDR2 YYEEEE. CDR3 length: 12 amino acids. The CDR3 loop is CASSWGNDNSVF. The CDR3 DNA sequence: TGTGCCAGCAGCTGGGGGAATGACAATAGTGTCTTC.

This clonotype was counted many times. The V gene is TRBV27, the J gene TRBJ2-7; perhaps TRBD1 as D (6 bases). This CDR3 spans 14 amino acids. The germline gives CDR1 MNHEY, CDR2 SMNVEV (reference sequence). V lost 6 bases to trimming and J lost 6 bases, with 18 bases between them. CDR3 nucleotides: TGTGCCAGCAGCCCTTTGAGGGGGACCGTCGAGCAGTACTTC. This translates into CASSPLRGTVEQYF.

This clonotype was counted at least ten times. The chain has TRBV9 and TRBJ1-3; no definite D call. Germline V gene sequence: CDR1 SGDLS, CDR2 YYNGEE. Trimming shortened V by 4 bases and J by 0 bases, and 20 bases separated the two germline ends. CDR3 size: 18 residues. CDR3 in DNA: TGTGCCAGCAGCTCCCCCCACGGCCTCGAGGACTCTGGAAACACCATATATTTT. Translating it yields CASSSPHGLEDSGNTIYF.

CDR3: CASSLVLTRTDTQYF. In DNA form, the CDR3 reads TGCGCCAGCAGCTTGGTGCTGACTCGCACAGATACGCAGTATTTT. The gene calls are TRBV5-1 and TRBJ2-3; D gene unclear. The CDR3 runs 15 residues. Deletions cut 0 bases from V and 1 base from J, with 9 bases between. Germline V gene sequence: CDR1 SGHRS, CDR2 YFSETQ.

This clonotype was detected only a few times. The CDR3 loop is CASSYATGTNTEAFF. For the CDR3, the DNA is TGTGCCAGCTCGTACGCGACAGGGACGAACACTGAAGCTTTCTTT. V gene TRBV18 combines with J gene TRBJ1-1; 7 bases match TRBD1. CDR3 length equals 15 residues. The trim removed 6 bases at V and 1 base at J, leaving 8 bases unmatched. Germline CDR1 KGHSH, CDR2 LQKENI.

CDR3 amino acids: CASSQDSGSTGATGELFF. The CDR3 DNA is TGCGCCAGCAGCCAAGATTCGGGTAGTACAGGGGCCACCGGGGAGCTGTTTTTT. The V gene is TRBV4-1, the J gene TRBJ2-2, with 7 bases fitting TRBD1. Germline V gives CDR1 MGHRA, CDR2 YSYEKL. This CDR3 has 18 amino acids. Germline trimming cut 0 bases from V and 4 bases from J; bases unmatched to any gene: 11.

V is TRBV9 and J is TRBJ1-5; D possibly corresponds to TRBD1 (6 bases). Trimming cost V 4 bases and J 9 bases, with 20 bases left between them. Per germline, CDR1 SGDLS and CDR2 YYNGEE. This CDR3 has 15 residues. This CDR3 is CASSPHFGTSGPQHF. CDR3 DNA sequence: TGTGCCAGCAGCCCACACTTTGGGACATCCGGGCCCCAGCATTTT.

This clonotype was observed many times. The chain is built from TRBV12-3 or TRBV12-4 and TRBJ2-5; weak D call: TRBD2 (6 bases). The CDR3 totals 13 residues. Trimming removed 4 bases at V and 7 bases at J, with 13 bases between. CDR3 sequence: CASSSLGRGTQYF. The CDR3 DNA reads TGTGCCAGCAGTTCCCTCGGGCGGGGGACCCAGTACTTC.

This clonotype has at least ten counts. The chain is built from TRBV5-4 and TRBJ2-1, with TRBD2 matching over 8 bases. Per the germline V gene, CDR1 is SGHNT and CDR2 is YYREEE (reference sequence). V lost 2 bases to trimming and J lost 4 bases; unmatched junction nucleotides: 2. The CDR3 has 14 amino acids. CDR3 region: CASSFGGEYNEQFF. CDR3 DNA sequence: TGTGCCAGCAGCTTCGGGGGGGAGTACAATGAGCAGTTCTTC.

In its sample, this clonotype is medium-sized. V gene TRBV7-9 combines with J gene TRBJ1-5; D not certain. V lost 5 bases to trimming and J lost 0 bases, with 17 bases between them. CDR1 is SEHNR and CDR2 is FQNEAQ in the germline V gene (reference sequence). This CDR3 is built from 17 residues. As DNA, the CDR3 is TGTGCCAGCAGCCCGTTTGACCCATCTTATAGCAATCAGCCCCAGCATTTT. This codes for CASSPFDPSYSNQPQHF.

This clonotype was observed many times. The chain joins TRBV6-2 or TRBV6-3 to TRBJ2-7; D is uncertain. The CDR3 totals 11 residues. V lost 4 bases to trimming and J lost 2 bases, with 3 bases between them. Germline lookup yields CDR1 MNHEY and CDR2 SVGEGT. The DNA for the CDR3 is TGTGCCAGCAGTTCCGCCTACGAGCAGTACTTC. It is translated as CASSSAYEQYF.

The sample holds a few counts of this clonotype. This chain connects TRBV2 to TRBJ1-4; no clear D. Germline V gene lookup returns CDR1 SNHLY and CDR2 FYNNEI. V lost 8 bases and J lost 5, with 12 bases in between. This CDR3 is 13 amino acids long. CDR3 protein: CASRHADNEKLFF. CDR3 nucleotide sequence: TGTGCCAGCCGCCATGCGGACAATGAAAAACTGTTTTTT.

This clonotype appeared a few times. The chain employs TRBV7-3 and TRBJ2-1; D perhaps matches TRBD2 (7 bases). The CDR3 is 16 residues long. Germline CDR1 SGHTA, CDR2 FQGTGA. The V and J ends lost 5 bases and 4 bases respectively, with 18 bases between them. DNA of the CDR3: TGTGCCAGCAGCAACACGCTCGGGGGGCCTTACAATGAGCAGTTCTTC. It translates to CASSNTLGGPYNEQFF.

This clonotype was observed at least ten times. This chain uses TRBV20-1 with TRBJ1-2; D remains unclear. Germline assignment: CDR1 DFQATT and CDR2 SNEGSKA (reference sequence). CDR3 length: 14 residues. The V end was cut by 1 base, the J end by 0 bases, with 9 bases between. The CDR3 spells CSARGAGANYGYTF. The CDR3 nucleotides read TGCAGTGCTAGAGGAGCAGGAGCTAACTATGGCTACACCTTC.

The sample holds a few counts of this clonotype. The V and J genes are TRBV7-6 and TRBJ2-1; D is unclear. The V gene lost 5 bases and the J gene lost 10 bases, with 15 bases spanning the gap. Germline V gene sequence: CDR1 SGHVS, CDR2 FNYEAQ. The CDR3 is 13 residues long. CDR3 sequence: CASSLRTNREQFF. Here the CDR3 DNA reads TGTGCCAGCAGCCTTCGGACGAACCGGGAGCAGTTCTTC.

This clonotype has a handful of counts. The chain employs TRBV5-1 and TRBJ2-5; no definite D call. Germline V CDR1 and CDR2: SGHRS, YFSETQ. Trimming stripped 4 bases from V and 2 bases from J, with 9 bases between. The CDR3 contains 13 residues. DNA of the CDR3: TGCGCCAGCAGCCAGCAGGAGCAAGAGACCCAGTACTTC. It is translated as CASSQQEQETQYF. The full variable domain, completed using reference TRBV5-1 and TRBJ2-5, is KAGVTQTPRYLIKTRGQQVTLSCSPISGHRSVSWYQQTPGQGLQFLFEYFSETQRNKGNFPGRFSGRQFSNSRSEMNVSTLELGDSALYLCASSQQEQETQYFGPGTRLLVL.

This clonotype occurred many times. This CDR3 is CASSQGTRYNEQFF. Written as DNA, the CDR3 is TGTGCCAGCAGCCAAGGGACTAGATACAATGAGCAGTTCTTC. This chain links TRBV3-1 with TRBJ2-1; 7 bases are a match to TRBD2. Per germline, CDR1 LGHDT and CDR2 YNNKEL (reference sequence). This CDR3 region has 14 residues. The V segment lost 1 base and the J segment 4 bases; nucleotides outside the gene matches: 1.

This clonotype was picked up a small number of times. V is TRBV11-2 and J is TRBJ1-2; tentatively, D is TRBD1 (5 bases). The CDR3 totals 13 residues. CDR1 and CDR2 from the germline V gene are SGHAT and FQNNGV. Trimming took off 3 bases at V and 6 bases at J, with 11 bases between the two ends. The chain's CDR3 is CASSLAGPDGYTF. The CDR3 bases are TGTGCCAGCAGCTTGGCAGGGCCGGATGGCTACACCTTC. Full variable domain (remainder filled in from reference TRBV11-2 and TRBJ1-2): EAGVAQSPRYKIIEKRQSVAFWCNPISGHATLYWYQQILGQGPKLLIQFQNNGVVDDSQLPKDRFSAERLKGVDSTLKIQPAKLEDSAVYLCASSLAGPDGYTFGSGTRLTVV.

The chain is built from TRBV10-3 and TRBJ2-7, with D unclear. The V gene lost 2 bases and the J gene lost 3 bases, with 11 bases spanning the gap. The CDR3 consists of 14 residues. Germline CDR1 and CDR2: ENHRY and SYGVKD. The DNA of the CDR3 is TGTGCCATCAGTGAGGAAAAGGGATTCTACGAGCAGTACTTC. Translated: CAISEEKGFYEQYF.

This clonotype has at least ten counts. The chain is built from TRBV28 and TRBJ1-5, with TRBD1 matching 7 bases. This CDR3 has 16 residues. Germline CDR1 reads MDHEN; CDR2 reads SYDVKM. Trimming cost V 4 bases and J 2 bases; bases outside gene matches: 8. The CDR3 loop is CASSSRTGFGNQPQHF. The CDR3 coding sequence is TGTGCCAGCAGTTCCAGGACAGGATTCGGCAATCAGCCCCAGCATTTT.

The rearrangement uses TRBV5-6 and TRBJ2-3; 9 positions match TRBD2. Trimming removed 7 bases from V and 4 bases from J; junction bases left unmatched: 16. The CDR3 contains 17 residues. Germline V gene sequence: CDR1 SGHDT, CDR2 YYEEEE. The CDR3 sequence is CASLSRGLAGIADTQYF. CDR3 in DNA: TGTGCCAGCTTATCGAGAGGGCTAGCGGGGATAGCAGATACGCAGTATTTT.

This sequence joins TRBV20-1 and TRBJ1-5; 9 nucleotides line up with TRBD1. Germline V gene sequence: CDR1 DFQATT, CDR2 SNEGSKA (reference sequence). The CDR3 covers 16 residues. V was clipped by 3 bases and J by 5 bases; unmatched bases: 11. Here the CDR3 reads CSARGEGQGSYQPQHF. The DNA of the CDR3 is TGCAGTGCTAGGGGGGAAGGACAGGGGTCTTATCAGCCCCAGCATTTT.

This clonotype was counted many times. CDR3 sequence reads: CASSASGGAETQYF. CDR3 DNA sequence: TGTGCCAGCAGCGCTAGCGGGGGGGCGGAGACCCAGTACTTC. The chain carries TRBV7-3 and TRBJ2-5; the match to TRBD2 covers 12 bases. The germline V gene encodes CDR1 SGHTA and CDR2 FQGTGA. J lost 5 bases, V lost 5 bases, and 3 bases had no gene match. The CDR3 sequence is 14 residues long.

The V gene is TRBV7-6, the J gene TRBJ2-2; TRBD2 aligns across 10 bases. The trim removed 2 bases at V and 1 base at J, leaving 4 bases unmatched. The CDR3 sequence is 17 residues long. CDR1 SGHVS and CDR2 FNYEAQ come from the germline V gene. CDR3 nucleotides: TGTGCCAGCAGCTTAACGTGGACTAGCGGGAACACCGGGGAGCTGTTTTTT. It specifies CASSLTWTSGNTGELFF.

The gene calls are TRBV7-8 and TRBJ1-2; TRBD1 aligns across 7 bases. In germline, CDR1 is SGHVS, CDR2 FQNEAQ. This CDR3 contains 16 residues. The V gene end was trimmed by 7 bases and the J gene end by 2 bases; junction bases not matched to a gene: 13. The DNA for the CDR3 is TGTGCCAGCAACCCCACCCGGGACAGCGCAAACTATGGCTACACCTTC. It specifies CASNPTRDSANYGYTF.

The sample holds a few counts of this clonotype. The chain uses TRBV12-3 or TRBV12-4 and TRBJ2-7; 11 nucleotides line up with TRBD2. The CDR3 is made up of 15 amino acids. V lost 6 bases to trimming and J lost 2 bases; unmatched junction nucleotides: 6. As DNA, the CDR3 is TGTGCCAGCAGCCCCCAGGGACTAGCGGCCTACGAGCAGTACTTC. As protein: CASSPQGLAAYEQYF.